Presented here are 15 T cell receptor beta chains from one specimen sequenced in a study of CD8 T cells in ankylosing spondylitis. In TCRdb, the 5' RACE reads were re-called with MiXCR into one record per CDR3 protein. The sample carries approximately 240,000 distinct CDR3 sequences, about 24% recorded once. Sequencing input: blood, either unsorted or a sorted T cell fraction (not recorded which). The source of these receptors is a male donor with ankylosing spondylitis or in good health (not recorded which).

CDR3 in amino acids: CATSRDGATDTQYF. Written as DNA, the CDR3 is TGTGCCACCAGCAGAGATGGAGCCACAGATACGCAGTATTTT. The chain recombines TRBV15 with TRBJ2-3; D call uncertain. V was shortened by 0 bases and J by 2 bases, with 6 bases between the two germline ends. CDR1 LNHNV and CDR2 YYDKDF come from the germline V gene (reference sequence). This CDR3 is 14 amino acids long. The variable domain in full, completed from reference TRBV15 and TRBJ2-3, reads DAMVIQNPRYQVTQFGKPVTLSCSQTLNHNVMYWYQQKSSQAPKLLFHYYDKDFNNEADTPDNFQSRRPNTSFCFLDIRSPGLGDTAMYLCATSRDGATDTQYFGPGTRLTVL.

The chain combines TRBV4-1 with TRBJ2-3; perhaps D is TRBD1 or TRBD2 (5 bases each). This CDR3 spans 13 amino acids. The V gene's germline CDR1 is MGHRA and CDR2 YSYEKL. As DNA, the CDR3 is TGCGCTTGCAGCCCACAATGGGGGGATACGCAGTATTTT. Its protein product is CACSPQWGDTQYF.

This clonotype was seen many times. CDR3 in amino acids: CRGPCVGSNQPQHF. CDR3 DNA: TGCAGGGGCCCTTGTGTCGGGAGCAATCAGCCCCAGCATTTT. The J gene is TRBJ1-5, the V gene TRBV29-1; D is uncertain. Germline-derived CDR1 and CDR2 are SQVTM and ANQGSEA. The CDR3 loop spans 14 amino acids.

In this sample, this clonotype turned up a few times. The chain is built from TRBV20-1 and TRBJ2-1; TRBD2 matches at 8 bases. Trimming took 5 bases from V and 0 from J; bases not matched to a gene: 6. Per germline, CDR1 DFQATT and CDR2 SNEGSKA (reference sequence). The CDR3 runs to 15 residues. The CDR3 here is CSARRGTSSYNEQFF. CDR3 nucleotide sequence: TGCAGTGCTCGGCGTGGGACTAGCTCCTACAATGAGCAGTTCTTC.

This clonotype showed up many times. This chain links TRBV20-1 with TRBJ2-5, with 8 bases that match TRBD2. The CDR3 loop spans 15 amino acids. Germline CDR1 is DFQATT and CDR2 is SNEGSKA (reference sequence). V shed 3 bases, J shed 3 bases, and the junction held 9 bases outside the gene matches. In DNA, the CDR3 is TGCAGTGCTAGGCCGGCTAGCGGGCCTGAAGAGACCCAGTACTTC. Translation: CSARPASGPEETQYF.

This rearrangement joins TRBV5-4 to TRBJ2-7; TRBD1 might be the D (6 bases). The CDR3 spans 13 residues. V dropped 0 bases and J dropped 7 bases, with 11 bases sitting between them. Germline CDR1 reads SGHNT; CDR2 reads YYREEE (reference sequence). The CDR3 DNA sequence: TGTGCCAGCAGCTTGGAACAGGGCCGGGAGCAGTACTTC. It is translated as CASSLEQGREQYF. Variable domain in full (rest from reference TRBV5-4 and TRBJ2-7): ETGVTQSPTHLIKTRGQQVTLRCSSQSGHNTVSWYQQALGQGPQFIFQYYREEENGRGNFPPRFSGLQFPNYSSELNVNALELDDSALYLCASSLEQGREQYFGPGTRLTVT.

The chain is built from TRBV15 and TRBJ2-7; no clear D. Trimming removed 1 base at V and 9 bases at J, with 13 bases between. The CDR3 extends over 13 amino acids. Germline V gene lookup returns CDR1 LNHNV and CDR2 YYDKDF (reference sequence). The CDR3 DNA sequence: TGTGCCACCAGCAGAGTTGAGTCAGTCGGGCAGTACTTC. This codes for CATSRVESVGQYF. The complete variable domain, with remaining parts taken from reference TRBV15 and TRBJ2-7, reads DAMVIQNPRYQVTQFGKPVTLSCSQTLNHNVMYWYQQKSSQAPKLLFHYYDKDFNNEADTPDNFQSRRPNTSFCFLDIRSPGLGDTAMYLCATSRVESVGQYFGPGTRLTVT.

The table lists this clonotype with a count of one. This rearrangement joins TRBV12-3 or TRBV12-4 to TRBJ2-3, with a tentative D call TRBD2 (6 bases). This CDR3 has 15 residues. The V end was cut by 2 bases, the J end by 6 bases, with 15 bases between. The DNA for the CDR3 is TGTGCCAGCAGTTTATCGGGACTTCTAGCGGATACGCAGTATTTT. Encoded protein: CASSLSGLLADTQYF.

The table lists this clonotype with a few counts. This chain links TRBV25-1 with TRBJ2-1; D not certain. This CDR3 has 14 amino acids. V lost 0 bases to trimming and J lost 4 bases, with 7 bases between them. Looked up from germline, CDR1 is MGHDK and CDR2 is SYGVNS. DNA for the CDR3: TGTGCCAGCAGTGAATACTTCCAGTACAATGAGCAGTTCTTC. Encoded protein: CASSEYFQYNEQFF.

This clonotype was seen at least ten times. The rearrangement uses TRBV20-1 and TRBJ1-2; the match to TRBD1 covers 8 bases. Germline lookup yields CDR1 DFQATT and CDR2 SNEGSKA (reference sequence). The length of the CDR3 is 14 residues. Trimming cost V 2 bases and J 3 bases; bases outside gene matches: 5. CDR3 sequence: CSARPRQGHYGYTF. CDR3 DNA: TGCAGTGCTAGACCAAGACAGGGGCACTATGGCTACACCTTC.

This chain joins TRBV20-1 and TRBJ2-1; D not certain. This CDR3 has 13 residues. Between the trimmed V and J ends, which lost 6 bases and 10 bases, there was a span of 19 bases. The germline CDR1 and CDR2 sequences are DFQATT and SNEGSKA (reference sequence). The CDR3 DNA reads as TGCAGTGCCTCGGATGAGACCCCGTGGGAGCAGTTCTTC. It translates to CSASDETPWEQFF.

This clonotype was seen ten or more times. The chain couples TRBV9 to TRBJ2-5; D unresolved. Germline values: CDR1 SGDLS, CDR2 YYNGEE. V dropped 2 bases and J dropped 4 bases, with 9 bases sitting between them. This CDR3 is 13 amino acids long. CDR3 loop: CASSVHEGETQYF. CDR3 nucleotide sequence: TGTGCCAGCAGCGTCCACGAAGGAGAGACCCAGTACTTC.

In this sample, this clonotype turned up many times. V usage is TRBV20-1 and J usage is TRBJ2-3, with D unclear. The CDR3 totals 16 residues. Germline V gene lookup returns CDR1 DFQATT and CDR2 SNEGSKA (reference sequence). The V gene lost 2 bases and the J gene lost 4 bases, with 19 bases spanning the gap. The CDR3 coding sequence is TGCAGTGCTAGAAGTGGGAAGGACCCTTCATCAGATACGCAGTATTTT. Translation gives CSARSGKDPSSDTQYF.

The chain has TRBV6-1 and TRBJ2-7; the match to TRBD1 covers 8 bases. Germline V gives CDR1 MNHNS, CDR2 SASEGT. The CDR3 runs 15 residues. V trimming: 4 bases; J trimming: 3 bases; junction bases outside the gene matches: 8. The CDR3 reads CASSVHRGINYEQYF. For the CDR3, the DNA is TGTGCCAGCAGTGTACACAGGGGGATCAACTACGAGCAGTACTTC.

This clonotype was counted a single time. The chain has TRBV7-6 and TRBJ1-3; the D is unclear. Germline V gene lookup returns CDR1 SGHVS and CDR2 FNYEAQ. V lost 0 bases and J 0 bases, leaving 12 bases between the germline ends. The CDR3 sequence is 17 residues long. The CDR3 coding sequence is TGTGCCAGCAGCTTAGCGCCCGTGTCGTTCTCTGGAAACACCATATATTTT. Translating gives CASSLAPVSFSGNTIYF. Drawing the rest from reference TRBV7-6 and TRBJ1-3, the complete variable domain is GAGVSQSPRYKVTKRGQDVALRCDPISGHVSLYWYRQALGQGPEFLTYFNYEAQQDKSGLPNDRFSAERPEGSISTLTIQRTEQRDSAMYRCASSLAPVSFSGNTIYFGEGSWLTVV.